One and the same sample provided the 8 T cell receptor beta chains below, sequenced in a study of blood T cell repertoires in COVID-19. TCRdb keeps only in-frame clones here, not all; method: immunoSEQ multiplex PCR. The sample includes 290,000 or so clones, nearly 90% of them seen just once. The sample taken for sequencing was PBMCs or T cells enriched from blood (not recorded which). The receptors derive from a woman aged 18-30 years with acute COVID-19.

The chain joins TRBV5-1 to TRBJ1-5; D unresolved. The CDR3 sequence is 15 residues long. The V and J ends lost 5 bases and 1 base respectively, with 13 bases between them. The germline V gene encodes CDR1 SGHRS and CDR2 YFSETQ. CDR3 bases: TGCGCCAGCAGGCCACCCGACATCAGCAATCAGCCCCAGCATTTT. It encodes CASRPPDISNQPQHF.

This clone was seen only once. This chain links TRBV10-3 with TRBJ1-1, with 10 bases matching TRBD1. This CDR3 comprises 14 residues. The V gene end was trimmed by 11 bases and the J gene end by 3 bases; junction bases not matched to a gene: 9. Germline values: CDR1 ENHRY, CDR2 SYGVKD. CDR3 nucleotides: TGTGCCGTCGGGACAGGGGAAATTTACACTGAAGCTTTCTTT. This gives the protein CAVGTGEIYTEAFF.

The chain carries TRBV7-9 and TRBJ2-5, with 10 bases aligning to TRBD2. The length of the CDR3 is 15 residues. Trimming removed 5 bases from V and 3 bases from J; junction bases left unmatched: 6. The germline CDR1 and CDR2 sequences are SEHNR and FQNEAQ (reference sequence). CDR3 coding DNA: TGTGCCAGCAGCATAAGAGCGGGAGGGGAAGAGACCCAGTACTTC. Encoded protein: CASSIRAGGEETQYF.

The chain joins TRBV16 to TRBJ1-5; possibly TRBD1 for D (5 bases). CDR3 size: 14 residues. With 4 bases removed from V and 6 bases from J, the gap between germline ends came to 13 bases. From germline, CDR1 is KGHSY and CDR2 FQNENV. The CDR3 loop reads CASSPPGGFQPQHF. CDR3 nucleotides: TGTGCCAGCAGCCCACCGGGGGGGTTTCAGCCCCAGCATTTT.

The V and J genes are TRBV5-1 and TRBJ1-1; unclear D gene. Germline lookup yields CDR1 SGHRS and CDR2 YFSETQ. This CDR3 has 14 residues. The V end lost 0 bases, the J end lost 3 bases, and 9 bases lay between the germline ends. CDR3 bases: TGCGCCAGCAGCTTGGGCGGCGGGGACACTGAAGCTTTCTTT. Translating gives CASSLGGGDTEAFF. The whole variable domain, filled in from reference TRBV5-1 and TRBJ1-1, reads KAGVTQTPRYLIKTRGQQVTLSCSPISGHRSVSWYQQTPGQGLQFLFEYFSETQRNKGNFPGRFSGRQFSNSRSEMNVSTLELGDSALYLCASSLGGGDTEAFFGQGTRLTVV.

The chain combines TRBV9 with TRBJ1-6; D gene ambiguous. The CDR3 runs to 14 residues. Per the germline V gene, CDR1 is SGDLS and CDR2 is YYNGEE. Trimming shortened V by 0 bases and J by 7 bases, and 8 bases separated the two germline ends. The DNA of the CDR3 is TGTGCCAGCAGCGTAGCACCTACCAATTCACCCCTCCACTTT. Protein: CASSVAPTNSPLHF.

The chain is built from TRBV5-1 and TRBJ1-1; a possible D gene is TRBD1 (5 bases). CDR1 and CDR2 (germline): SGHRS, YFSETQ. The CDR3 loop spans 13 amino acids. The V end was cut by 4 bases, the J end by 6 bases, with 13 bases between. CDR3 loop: CASSTGGGSEAFF. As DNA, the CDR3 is TGCGCCAGCAGCACCGGCGGGGGATCTGAAGCTTTCTTT.

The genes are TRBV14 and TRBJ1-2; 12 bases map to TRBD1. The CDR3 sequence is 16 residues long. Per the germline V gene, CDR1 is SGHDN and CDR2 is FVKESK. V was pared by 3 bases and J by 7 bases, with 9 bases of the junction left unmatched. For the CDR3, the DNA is TGTGCCAGCAGCCAGGTACCGGGACAGGGGGCTTCTGGCTACACCTTC. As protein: CASSQVPGQGASGYTF.